This T cell receptor (beta chain) was captured in a study of T cell responses to AZD1222 COVID-19 vaccine. Study observations and caveats: White British donors predominated, females outnumbered males, and clonal diversity was possibly underestimated.

Details on this clone: Its antigen is undetermined.

Germline-derived CDR1 and CDR2 are LGHDT and YNNKEL (reference sequence). CDR3 length: 18 residues. Trimming shortened V by 1 base and J by 0 bases, and 18 bases separated the two germline ends. Profiling relied on immunoSEQ multiplex PCR, and the TCRdb table lists in-frame clones only, not all of them. The sample gives 90,000 to 100,000 clones, roughly 91% of which show up once; 7.5% is in the top ten. This chain links TRBV3-1 (or the pseudogene TRBV3-2) with TRBJ1-2; perhaps TRBD1 as D (5 bases). Sequenced material: peripheral blood, taken on day 0 of AZD1222 vaccination. The origin of this receptor is an adult in good health. Written as DNA, the CDR3 is TGTGCCAGCAGCCAAGCGAGGCAGGGCGTGCTATCTAACTATGGCTACACCTTC. Translated, it gives CASSQARQGVLSNYGYTF.